This TCR beta chain was sequenced in a study of cytomegalovirus exposure and HLA in healthy donors. About the study: As released early, the data held about 85 million unique TCRs from HLA-typed donors.

The V segment lost 10 bases and the J segment 3 bases; nucleotides outside the gene matches: 7. Germline V CDR1 and CDR2: MNHEY, SMNVEV (reference sequence). This CDR3 is 14 amino acids long. 13 Jbeta primers and 60 Vbeta primers were used for the PCR. In the authors' workflow: In a later analysis, the count reached about 75 million unique TCR beta chains, with 9 million to 11 million shared. Assay used: immunoSEQ multiplex PCR; TCRdb lists only in-frame clones, some missing. The V and J calls and the clone size are those of that table, but D and trimming were determined from the DNA. The sample records 95,000 to 150,000 clones, over 6.5% being singletons.

This sequence originates from a woman in her 40s in good health and CMV-seropositive. The rearrangement joins TRBV27 to TRBJ2-7, with 12 nucleotides matching TRBD2. The specimen was PBMCs. CDR3 region: CATRLAGVLYEQYF. The CDR3 DNA follows: TGTGCCACCAGACTAGCGGGGGTGCTCTACGAGCAGTACTTC.